This record looks at one T cell receptor (beta chain) sequence and its context. The data were obtained in a study of cytomegalovirus exposure and HLA in healthy donors. CDR3 length: 15 amino acids. Germline CDR1 SGDLS, CDR2 YYNGEE. V shed 0 bases and J shed 1 base, with 8 bases lying between them. A multiplex PCR was run with 60 Vbeta primers and 13 Jbeta primers. The protocol was immunoSEQ multiplex PCR, while the TCRdb copy is restricted to in-frame clones and leaves out a portion. The sample has about 120,000 clones, more than 60% seen once. The sequence was collected from a man between 35 and 55 years old in good health and CMV-seropositive. The rearrangement joins TRBV9 to TRBJ2-1, with D uncertain. Sequencing was done on a sample of PBMCs. The CDR3 DNA reads as TGTGCCAGCAGCGTAGAAAGGAGTTCCTACAATGAGCAGTTCTTC. This encodes CASSVERSSYNEQFF. The entire variable domain, with the rest obtained from reference TRBV9 and TRBJ2-1, is as follows: DSGVTQTPKHLITATGQRVTLRCSPRSGDLSVYWYQQSLDQGLQFLIQYYNGEERAKGNILERFSAQQFPDLHSELNLSSLELGDSALYFCASSVERSSYNEQFFGPGTRLTVL.